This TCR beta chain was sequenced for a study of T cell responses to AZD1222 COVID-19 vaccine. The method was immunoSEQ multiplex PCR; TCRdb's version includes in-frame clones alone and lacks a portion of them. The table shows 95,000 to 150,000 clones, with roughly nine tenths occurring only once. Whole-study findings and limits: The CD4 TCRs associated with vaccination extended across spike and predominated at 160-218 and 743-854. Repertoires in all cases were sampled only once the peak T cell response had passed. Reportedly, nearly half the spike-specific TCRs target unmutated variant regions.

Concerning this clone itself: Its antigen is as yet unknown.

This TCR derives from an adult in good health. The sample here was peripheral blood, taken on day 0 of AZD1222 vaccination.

CDR3 DNA sequence: TGTGCCAGCAGCTTTATGCGGGGGGCTAGCACAGATACGCAGTATTTT. This sequence encodes CASSFMRGASTDTQYF. The chain is built from TRBV5-6 and TRBJ2-3; 8 positions agree with TRBD2. Germline CDR1 is SGHDT and CDR2 is YYEEEE. This CDR3 has 16 amino acids. V lost 2 bases to trimming and J lost 0 bases; unmatched junction nucleotides: 5.